Shown below are 20 T cell receptor beta chains from a single sample sequenced in a study of shared clonotypes between healthy human individuals. Profiled with immunoSEQ multiplex PCR; TCRdb holds only in-frame clones, not every one. This table has over a million clones, 95% to 97% appearing once. The sample consisted of naive CD4+ T cells sorted from blood. Subset of the sample: CD45RA+ positively selected. Receptors originate from a man aged 30-40 years in good health.

The chain uses TRBV11-2 and TRBJ2-7, with 12 nucleotides matching TRBD2. The CDR3 spans 16 residues. The junction had 6 bases not matched to a gene; V was cut back by 4 bases and J by 2 bases. CDR1 and CDR2 (germline): SGHAT, FQNNGV. The CDR3 reads CASSYRLAGVPYEQYF. The CDR3 DNA reads as TGTGCCAGCAGCTATCGACTAGCGGGAGTACCCTACGAGCAGTACTTC.

This sequence joins TRBV4-3 and TRBJ2-3; 7 nucleotides agree with TRBD2. The CDR3 runs to 16 residues. Germline V gene sequence: CDR1 LGHNA, CDR2 YSLEER. Losses at the gene ends were 0 bases for V and 4 bases for J; bases not matched to a gene: 7. This chain's CDR3 is CASSQERAGVSDTQYF. The CDR3 DNA follows: TGCGCCAGCAGCCAAGAGAGGGCGGGAGTTTCAGATACGCAGTATTTT.

This chain joins TRBV7-8 and TRBJ2-3, with 7 positions matching TRBD2. With V trimmed by 1 base and J by 3 bases, 7 bases remained unmatched. From germline, CDR1 is SGHVS and CDR2 FQNEAQ. The CDR3 spans 16 residues. CDR3 DNA sequence: TGTGCCAGCAGCTTAGTTGTGGGAGGGGTAACAGATACGCAGTATTTT. It codes for CASSLVVGGVTDTQYF.

This chain links TRBV9 with TRBJ2-1; 10 bases line up with TRBD2. This CDR3 spans 15 amino acids. The V gene end was trimmed by 0 bases and the J gene end by 9 bases; junction bases not matched to a gene: 6. The V gene's germline CDR1 is SGDLS and CDR2 YYNGEE. The CDR3 spells CASSVVGTSDTEQFF. CDR3 DNA sequence: TGTGCCAGCAGCGTAGTAGGGACTAGCGATACTGAGCAGTTCTTC.

This chain links TRBV11-2 with TRBJ2-2; unclear D gene. V was cut by 0 bases and J by 2 bases, with 16 bases left in between. This CDR3 comprises 18 residues. The germline V gene encodes CDR1 SGHAT and CDR2 FQNNGV. The CDR3, as DNA: TGTGCCAGCAGCTTAGATGTCTGGGCGAGCGTCAACACCGGGGAGCTGTTTTTT. Translation gives CASSLDVWASVNTGELFF.

The chain combines TRBV6-5 with TRBJ2-5, with D unclear. The V gene lost 5 bases and the J gene lost 7 bases, with 14 bases spanning the gap. The germline V gene has CDR1 MNHEY and CDR2 SVGAGI. The CDR3 is 13 amino acids. The CDR3 sequence is CASSQELKGTQYF. CDR3 DNA sequence: TGTGCCAGCAGTCAGGAGCTAAAGGGGACCCAGTACTTC.

The V and J genes are TRBV10-3 and TRBJ1-4; D perhaps matches TRBD1 (5 bases). The length of the CDR3 is 15 residues. Germline-derived CDR1 and CDR2 are ENHRY and SYGVKD. Trimming stripped 10 bases from V and 0 bases from J, with 15 bases between. CDR3 nucleotides: TGTGCCACCAACCCCGGGGGGGCAACTAATGAAAAACTGTTTTTT. It translates to CATNPGGATNEKLFF.

Details on this clone: Additional DNA sequences in this sample encode the identical CDR3. This rearrangement joins TRBV7-9 to TRBJ2-3, with D perhaps TRBD1 (6 bases). The V and J ends lost 5 bases and 1 base respectively, with 10 bases between them. This CDR3 is built from 14 residues. Germline V lookup: CDR1 SEHNR, CDR2 FQNEAQ (reference sequence). CDR3 loop: CASSTRTGTDTQYF. The CDR3 DNA reads as TGTGCCAGCAGCACGCGGACAGGCACAGATACGCAGTATTTT.

The CDR3 coding sequence is TGCGCCAGCCGGCGGCAGGCGAACTACGAGCAGTACTTC. Amino acid sequence: CASRRQANYEQYF. The chain has TRBV10-2 and TRBJ2-7, with no clear D. Germline loops: CDR1 WSHSY, CDR2 SAAADI. The CDR3 consists of 13 residues. V lost 8 bases and J lost 3, with 14 bases in between.

The chain has TRBV6-5 and TRBJ1-5; D unclear. Germline values: CDR1 MNHEY, CDR2 SVGAGI. V was clipped by 0 bases and J by 3 bases, with 9 bases between them. The CDR3 extends over 15 amino acids. CDR3 sequence reads: CASSYSGSDNQPQHF. The CDR3 DNA reads TGTGCCAGCAGTTACTCGGGCAGCGACAATCAGCCCCAGCATTTT.

The rearrangement links TRBV5-1 to TRBJ2-2, with D possibly being TRBD2 (6 bases). The germline V gene encodes CDR1 SGHRS and CDR2 YFSETQ. V dropped 3 bases and J dropped 0 bases, with 9 bases sitting between them. This CDR3 is 15 amino acids long. CDR3 region: CASSSTSSNTGELFF. Written as DNA, the CDR3 is TGCGCCAGCAGCTCGACTAGTTCGAACACCGGGGAGCTGTTTTTT.

The rearrangement links TRBV7-2 to TRBJ1-5; 8 nucleotides line up with TRBD1. J lost 7 bases, V lost 3 bases, and 5 bases had no gene match. The CDR3 is 14 amino acids. Looked up from germline, CDR1 is SGHTA and CDR2 is FQGNSA. For the CDR3, the DNA is TGTGCCAGCAGCTTTCGACAGGGGTACCAGCCCCAGCATTTT. Translation gives CASSFRQGYQPQHF.

The rearrangement uses TRBV15 and TRBJ2-3; 7 bases align to TRBD1. Trimming cost V 2 bases and J 0 bases; bases outside gene matches: 8. The CDR3 spans 17 residues. CDR1 and CDR2 (germline): LNHNV, YYDKDF (reference sequence). CDR3 loop: CATSRTRQGTSTDTQYF. In DNA form, the CDR3 reads TGTGCCACCAGCAGAACCCGACAGGGAACTAGCACAGATACGCAGTATTTT.

On this clone: The identical CDR3 is also encoded by other nucleotide sequences in the sample. The CDR3, as DNA: TGTGCCAGCAGTTTATCAGGGAGCTCCTACAATGAGCAGTTCTTC. This sequence encodes CASSLSGSSYNEQFF. The gene calls are TRBV28 and TRBJ2-1; perhaps D is TRBD1 or TRBD2 (5 bases each). There are 15 residues in the CDR3. Germline CDR1 is MDHEN and CDR2 is SYDVKM. Deletions cut 1 base from V and 0 bases from J, with 7 bases between.

The chain has TRBV7-9 and TRBJ2-4; TRBD2 might be the D (5 bases). V was clipped by 2 bases and J by 5 bases, with 13 bases between them. The CDR3 length is 15 residues. The germline gives CDR1 SEHNR, CDR2 FQNEAQ (reference sequence). CDR3 coding DNA: TGTGCCAGCAGCTTAATTGCGGCGGGTGAAAACATTCAGTACTTC. Amino acid sequence: CASSLIAAGENIQYF.

The chain is built from TRBV20-1 and TRBJ2-2; the match to TRBD1 covers 7 bases. The CDR3 has 11 amino acids. Germline CDR1 is DFQATT and CDR2 is SNEGSKA (reference sequence). DNA of the CDR3: TGCAGGGCAGACAGGGCCGGGGAGCTGTTTTTT. Encoded protein: CRADRAGELFF.

The chain carries TRBV7-2 and TRBJ2-2, with 10 bases aligning to TRBD2. The junction had 3 bases not matched to a gene; V was cut back by 5 bases and J by 0 bases. Per the germline V gene, CDR1 is SGHTA and CDR2 is FQGNSA. The CDR3 covers 16 residues. DNA for the CDR3: TGTGCCAGCAGCATCACTAGCGGGGCGAACACCGGGGAGCTGTTTTTT. It yields the protein CASSITSGANTGELFF.

The chain has TRBV5-1 and TRBJ1-2; D may be TRBD1 (6 bases). The CDR3 runs 20 residues. The germline gives CDR1 SGHRS, CDR2 YFSETQ. Trimming removed 0 bases at V and 1 base at J, with 25 bases between. The CDR3 spells CASSLAGSATGTNFNYGYTF. The CDR3 coding sequence is TGCGCCAGCAGCTTGGCCGGGAGTGCGACAGGAACCAATTTTAACTATGGCTACACCTTC. Looking up the rest from reference TRBV5-1 and TRBJ1-2 gives the full variable domain: KAGVTQTPRYLIKTRGQQVTLSCSPISGHRSVSWYQQTPGQGLQFLFEYFSETQRNKGNFPGRFSGRQFSNSRSEMNVSTLELGDSALYLCASSLAGSATGTNFNYGYTFGSGTRLTVV.

This chain connects TRBV18 to TRBJ2-3; TRBD2 agrees at 9 bases. CDR3 size: 17 residues. The trim removed 0 bases at V and 5 bases at J, leaving 9 bases unmatched. Germline-derived CDR1 and CDR2 are KGHSH and LQKENI. The CDR3 DNA reads as TGTGCCAGCTCACCACCCGGCGGGAGGGCCGTCGGAGATACGCAGTATTTT. Translated: CASSPPGGRAVGDTQYF.

This chain joins TRBV27 and TRBJ2-5; D perhaps matches TRBD1 (5 bases). V shed 6 bases and J shed 5 bases, with 16 bases lying between them. The CDR3 sequence is 14 residues long. Per germline, CDR1 MNHEY and CDR2 SMNVEV (reference sequence). In DNA, the CDR3 is TGTGCCAGCAGCATTATAAGGGGTTTCGAGACCCAGTACTTC. Protein: CASSIIRGFETQYF.